This TCR beta chain appears in the sequencing data of a study of T cell changes during pregnancy in multiple sclerosis. Method: immunoSEQ multiplex PCR; TCRdb's copy keeps in-frame clones and lacks some. The sample records around 120,000 clones, approximately 90% being singletons. This CDR3 is built from 14 residues. Trimming stripped 0 bases from V and 4 bases from J, with 10 bases between. Germline lookup yields CDR1 SGDLS and CDR2 YYNGEE. The clonotype comes from a female donor with multiple sclerosis, enrolled in a pregnancy study. The input for sequencing was peripheral blood, taken after pregnancy. This chain links TRBV9 with TRBJ1-2; D remains unclear. This CDR3 reads CASSVGPTTYGYTF. In DNA, the CDR3 is TGTGCCAGCAGCGTAGGCCCGACAACCTATGGCTACACCTTC.